Following are 24 T cell receptor beta chains from one sample sequenced in a study of blood T cell repertoires in COVID-19. Some clones are missing from TCRdb's copy, which holds only in-frame ones; the method was immunoSEQ multiplex PCR. The table has a few hundred thousand clones, 87% seen once. Material: PBMCs or T cells enriched from blood (not recorded which). The source is a woman in her 50s who had recovered from COVID-19.

The J gene is TRBJ1-6, the V gene TRBV5-1; 10 bases map to TRBD1. Germline CDR1 is SGHRS and CDR2 is YFSETQ. J gave up 9 bases and V 4 bases, and 7 bases lay outside the gene matches. The CDR3 has 15 amino acids. CDR3 sequence (DNA): TGCGCCAGCAGCGGGGGGACAGGGGTGACTTCACCCCTCCACTTT. This sequence encodes CASSGGTGVTSPLHF.

This chain joins TRBV3-1 (or the pseudogene TRBV3-2) and TRBJ2-2, with 9 bases matching TRBD1. Germline CDR1 and CDR2: LGHDT and YNNKEL (reference sequence). The CDR3 is 13 amino acids. V shed 10 bases, J shed 5 bases, and the junction held 5 bases outside the gene matches. CDR3 DNA sequence: TGTGCCACCGGGACAGGGTTTACCGGGGAGCTGTTTTTT. The encoded protein is CATGTGFTGELFF.

V and J are TRBV2 and TRBJ1-2, with 8 bases identical to TRBD1. The junction had 6 bases not matched to a gene; V was cut back by 11 bases and J by 4 bases. The length of the CDR3 is 12 residues. Germline V CDR1 and CDR2: SNHLY, FYNNEI. As DNA, the CDR3 is TGTGCCGCCACAGGGGGTAGCTATGGCTACACCTTC. Its protein is CAATGGSYGYTF.

This clone was counted between two and nine times. This chain uses TRBV10-2 with TRBJ2-1, with 9 nucleotides matching TRBD2. Germline loops: CDR1 WSHSY, CDR2 SAAADI. J was trimmed by 2 bases and V by 5 bases; bases with no gene match: 7. The CDR3 consists of 16 residues. The CDR3 loop is CASSYSGGFAYNEQFF. The CDR3 region has the DNA TGCGCCAGCAGTTACAGCGGGGGGTTCGCCTACAATGAGCAGTTCTTC.

The V gene is TRBV27, the J gene TRBJ2-1; the match to TRBD2 covers 10 bases. Germline V gene data show CDR1 as MNHEY and CDR2 as SMNVEV (reference sequence). The CDR3 length is 15 residues. V lost 7 bases to trimming and J lost 3 bases; unmatched junction nucleotides: 6. The CDR3 bases are TGTGCCAGCACCCTAGCGGGGGATTACTACAATGAGCAGTTCTTC. Protein product: CASTLAGDYYNEQFF.

J is TRBJ1-2 and V is TRBV25-1; 10 nucleotides line up with TRBD1. Germline CDR1 MGHDK, CDR2 SYGVNS. The CDR3 runs to 13 residues. With 6 bases clipped from V and 8 bases from J, the junction kept 6 bases outside the gene matches. CDR3 in DNA: TGTGCCAGCAGAGACCCGGGACAGGGGGGCTACACCTTC. Protein: CASRDPGQGGYTF.

This chain joins TRBV11-3 and TRBJ1-1, with 7 bases lining up with TRBD1. Germline V gene data show CDR1 as SGHNT and CDR2 as YENEEA. CDR3 length: 15 residues. V lost 3 bases, J lost 3 bases, and 7 bases stayed unmatched. CDR3: CASSLRTGAHTEAFF. Written as DNA, the CDR3 is TGTGCCAGCAGCTTGCGGACAGGTGCTCACACTGAAGCTTTCTTT. The entire variable domain, with the rest obtained from reference TRBV11-3 and TRBJ1-1, is as follows: EAGVVQSPRYKIIEKKQPVAFWCNPISGHNTLYWYLQNLGQGPELLIRYENEEAVDDSQLPKDRFSAERLKGVDSTLKIQPAELGDSAVYLCASSLRTGAHTEAFFGQGTRLTVV.

The chain joins TRBV3-1 (or the pseudogene TRBV3-2) to TRBJ2-5; a possible D gene is TRBD2 (6 bases). The CDR3 is 13 residues long. The V gene lost 3 bases and the J gene lost 7 bases, with 12 bases spanning the gap. Germline V gene lookup returns CDR1 LGHDT and CDR2 YNNKEL (reference sequence). The CDR3 DNA is TGTGCCAGCAGCCAGGGACTCAAAGGGACCCAGTACTTC. Amino acids: CASSQGLKGTQYF.

The genes are TRBV9 and TRBJ2-3; D is unclear. The CDR3 has 15 residues. Per the germline V gene, CDR1 is SGDLS and CDR2 is YYNGEE. V was cut by 0 bases and J by 4 bases, with 12 bases left in between. The CDR3 reads CASSVAPLASDTQYF. The DNA for the CDR3 is TGTGCCAGCAGCGTAGCTCCTTTGGCTTCAGATACGCAGTATTTT.

The gene calls are TRBV19 and TRBJ1-1; tentative D call: TRBD1 (5 bases). The length of the CDR3 is 13 residues. V lost 6 bases to trimming and J lost 8 bases, with 16 bases between them. Germline CDR1 LNHDA, CDR2 SQIVND (reference sequence). This chain's CDR3 is CASSVRTSYEAFF. CDR3 DNA sequence: TGTGCCAGTAGCGTTAGGACAAGCTACGAAGCTTTCTTT. Filled out from reference TRBV19 and TRBJ1-1, the complete variable domain reads DGGITQSPKYLFRKEGQNVTLSCEQNLNHDAMYWYRQDPGQGLRLIYYSQIVNDFQKGDIAEGYSVSREKKESFPLTVTSAQKNPTAFYLCASSVRTSYEAFFGQGTRLTVV.

This sequence joins TRBV7-2 and TRBJ1-6; perhaps TRBD1 as D (5 bases). This CDR3 has 17 residues. Germline V gene sequence: CDR1 SGHTA, CDR2 FQGNSA. The germline V and J ends were trimmed by 5 bases and 8 bases, with 22 bases remaining between them. The CDR3 loop reads CASSPPLWQGLYSPLHF. CDR3 nucleotides: TGTGCCAGCAGCCCACCGCTATGGCAGGGCCTATATTCACCCCTCCACTTT.

This chain uses TRBV6-2 or TRBV6-3 with TRBJ1-1; 8 bases are shared with TRBD1. Germline loops: CDR1 MNHEY, CDR2 SVGEGT. V was clipped by 4 bases and J by 1 base; unmatched bases: 8. The CDR3 is made up of 16 amino acids. As DNA, the CDR3 is TGTGCCAGCAGTTCTCTCAGGGGGCGATGGAACACTGAAGCTTTCTTT. It specifies CASSSLRGRWNTEAFF.

This clone came up once. This sequence joins TRBV5-8 and TRBJ1-5; 9 bases align to TRBD1. Losses at the gene ends were 5 bases for V and 5 bases for J; bases not matched to a gene: 8. This CDR3 has 15 residues. Per the germline V gene, CDR1 is SGHTS and CDR2 is YDEGEE. CDR3: CASSSGQGNDQPQHF. Here the CDR3 DNA reads TGTGCCAGCAGTTCGGGACAGGGTAACGATCAGCCCCAGCATTTT.

The rearrangement links TRBV2 to TRBJ1-5, with D possibly being TRBD1 (5 bases). The CDR3 sequence is 14 residues long. The V and J ends lost 3 bases and 4 bases respectively, with 10 bases between them. Per germline, CDR1 SNHLY and CDR2 FYNNEI. CDR3 bases: TGTGCCAGCAGTGATTTTGGGGCGAATCAGCCCCAGCATTTT. It encodes CASSDFGANQPQHF.

V usage is TRBV27 and J usage is TRBJ2-1; 10 bases fit TRBD1. V shed 5 bases, J shed 7 bases, and the junction held 5 bases outside the gene matches. Germline loops: CDR1 MNHEY, CDR2 SMNVEV (reference sequence). There are 14 residues in the CDR3. Here the CDR3 reads CASSIRQGANEQFF. The CDR3 region has the DNA TGTGCCAGCAGTATAAGACAGGGGGCGAATGAGCAGTTCTTC.

This sequence joins TRBV5-5 and TRBJ1-5, with TRBD1 matching over 9 bases. The CDR3 length is 15 residues. Germline V gene lookup returns CDR1 SGHKS and CDR2 YYEKEE (reference sequence). With V trimmed by 5 bases and J by 3 bases, 6 bases remained unmatched. Here the CDR3 DNA reads TGTGCCAGCAGTTCCGGGACAGGGATCAATCAGCCCCAGCATTTT. It codes for CASSSGTGINQPQHF.

This sequence joins TRBV25-1 and TRBJ1-2; maybe TRBD1 (5 bases). Trimming cost V 6 bases and J 2 bases, with 10 bases left between them. The germline V gene has CDR1 MGHDK and CDR2 SYGVNS. The CDR3 covers 13 residues. The CDR3 here is CASRGEANYGYTF. The DNA of the CDR3 is TGTGCCAGCAGAGGGGAGGCGAACTATGGCTACACCTTC.

The chain joins TRBV2 to TRBJ2-5, with a weak D call TRBD1 (5 bases). V shed 8 bases and J shed 1 base, with 20 bases lying between them. In germline, CDR1 is SNHLY, CDR2 FYNNEI. CDR3 length: 16 amino acids. This CDR3 reads CASCEMGQGLQETQYF. In nucleotides, the CDR3 is TGTGCCAGCTGCGAAATGGGTCAGGGTCTCCAAGAGACCCAGTACTTC.

This chain joins TRBV7-9 and TRBJ2-7; tentative D call: TRBD2 (6 bases). In germline, CDR1 is SEHNR, CDR2 FQNEAQ (reference sequence). V was cut by 4 bases and J by 4 bases, with 14 bases left in between. CDR3 length equals 14 residues. This CDR3 reads CASSSLSDYYEQYF. CDR3 DNA: TGTGCCAGCAGCTCCCTCTCGGACTATTACGAGCAGTACTTC.

V usage is TRBV19 and J usage is TRBJ1-4; a possible D gene is TRBD1 (6 bases). The CDR3 is made up of 14 amino acids. Trimming shortened V by 7 bases and J by 5 bases, and 14 bases separated the two germline ends. CDR1 is LNHDA and CDR2 is SQIVND in the germline V gene (reference sequence). CDR3 sequence: CASIQTGENEKLFF. The CDR3 nucleotides read TGTGCCAGTATTCAGACAGGAGAGAATGAAAAACTGTTTTTT.

V is TRBV5-5 and J is TRBJ2-1; possible D gene TRBD1, 5 bases. This CDR3 contains 16 residues. CDR1 SGHKS and CDR2 YYEKEE come from the germline V gene (reference sequence). Trimming shortened V by 7 bases and J by 6 bases, and 23 bases separated the two germline ends. CDR3 nucleotides: TGTGCCAGCGGCTACCAAGGACACGGAAGGGGCAATGAGCAGTTCTTC. As protein: CASGYQGHGRGNEQFF.

Here the CDR3 DNA reads TGCGCCAGCAGCCATCAGACAGGGACAAACAATGAGCAGTTCTTC. Translated: CASSHQTGTNNEQFF. The chain has TRBV5-1 and TRBJ2-1, with 7 bases aligning to TRBD1. The CDR3 runs to 15 residues. The V and J ends lost 4 bases and 5 bases, in that order; junction bases with no gene match: 9. Germline CDR1 SGHRS, CDR2 YFSETQ.

As regards this clone: Other DNA sequences in the sample encode the same CDR3. The chain recombines TRBV5-1 with TRBJ1-5; D is unclear. This CDR3 spans 15 amino acids. V was trimmed by 0 bases and J by 1 base, leaving 8 bases between them. Germline V lookup: CDR1 SGHRS, CDR2 YFSETQ. CDR3 amino acids: CASSLAGSSNQPQHF. The CDR3 DNA reads TGCGCCAGCAGCTTGGCGGGGTCGAGCAATCAGCCCCAGCATTTT.

The chain has TRBV7-9 and TRBJ1-2; the match to TRBD1 covers 11 bases. This CDR3 is built from 16 residues. From germline, CDR1 is SEHNR and CDR2 FQNEAQ (reference sequence). The V segment lost 0 bases and the J segment 4 bases; nucleotides outside the gene matches: 4. The CDR3 spells CASSLAGQGASYGYTF. The CDR3 DNA is TGTGCCAGCAGCTTAGCCGGACAGGGGGCGAGCTATGGCTACACCTTC.